This T cell receptor beta chain was sequenced during a study of PD-L1 blockade in urothelial cancer (dated by TCRdb to the late 2010s). Broadly, across the study: Therapy was started around 2014 for all patients, and atezolizumab 1,200 mg was administered intravenously every 3 weeks. Twenty-five of 29 patients were males with bladder-origin urothelial cancer, and about 60% of the 29 reported a prior smoking history. An ECOG performance status of 0 or 1 was recorded for the patients, and 0 to 3 prior chemotherapy regimens had been received by the patients. Blood samples were analyzed at 3 weeks after treatment start (second dose) and at 6 weeks after treatment start. A median of roughly 140,000 T cells and roughly 80,000 unique TCRs was obtained from blood samples, and a median clonality of around 0.08 was observed. The study was an exploratory multi-omic analysis of somatic, immune and clinical correlates of response to PD-L1 blockade with atezolizumab in urothelial cancer. Pretreatment tumor samples and matched peripheral blood, collected serially before and after atezolizumab treatment, underwent TCR sequencing. Durable clinical benefit was defined as progression-free survival longer than 6 months, and TCR features were also tested against progression-free and overall survival. In the same patients who had TCR sequencing, pretreatment tumors also underwent whole exome sequencing and RNA sequencing. Fewer than ten patients achieved durable clinical benefit and fewer than 25 did not. Pretreatment blood TCR-seq was available for twenty-nine patients, at least one posttreatment blood collection was obtained for around 25 patients, and tumor TCR-seq was available for around 25 patients.

V and J are trimmed by 1 base and 4 bases, and the gene matches miss 5 bases of the junction. Including the terminal cysteine and phenylalanine, the CDR3 comprises 16 residues. Solely the CDR3 DNA is kept, with 48 bases framed from the first base. CDR1 and CDR2 were assigned from the germline V gene as SGDLS and YYNGEE. Comments on this clone: Its antigen is still unknown. Per-base quality was not reported, and no clone a single base away is much larger than it.

Study-level results and caveats: Among patients with durable benefit, tumor-associated TCR clones showed greater expansion in peripheral blood 3 weeks after treatment started (n ≈ 21, p = 0.022). Improved progression-free and overall survival was associated with having pretreatment peripheral blood TCR clonality below the median. Small sample size (n ≈ 30) and many exploratory analyses mean the results are intended to be hypothesis-generating.

What the time point label conveys for this sample: peripheral blood 6 weeks after treatment start. A cohort of 25 to 30 patients with locally advanced or metastatic urothelial carcinoma, treated at Memorial Sloan Kettering on a trial protocol, was included. Peripheral blood mononuclear cells were collected pretreatment and during treatment, at between 1 and 8 total time points per patient. The Qiagen DNeasy Blood extraction kit was used to purify genomic DNA from total PBMCs and tumor samples. Collected pretreatment and during treatment, PBMCs were isolated and stored as previously described. Synthetic TCR analog templates were spiked into each PCR so that absolute template abundance could be estimated from read counts. The immunoSEQ assay was used to amplify TCRbeta CDR3 regions from genomic DNA with bias-controlled V and J gene primers. Sequencing of rearranged TCRbeta segments was done at approximately 20X coverage. The source study handled its data this way. Clustering was used to correct sequencing errors, and CDR3s were annotated against IMGT so that V, D and J genes could be assigned. Out-of-frame and stop-codon sequences were excluded, and only productive TCRbeta rearrangements were used in downstream analyses. To compute clonality, Shannon entropy was normalized by the log of the number of unique productive sequences and then subtracted from one. Fisher's exact test with Benjamini-Hochberg correction, at a threshold of adjusted p below 0.01, was used to find clones that differed between time points or between blood and tumor. Entries here come from immuneACCESS through TCRdb and include only in-frame sequences with V and J called. Some clones fail to appear in such tables; in the studies checked, an unresolved V gene covers under half of the shortfall, and the cause of the remainder is unknown. The V and J calls and clone size were taken over from that table, and D and trimming were inferred from the DNA. This sample holds more than 95,000 clones; about 83% were observed only once. Approximately 2.4% of the sample comes from the top ten.

The V and J genes are TRBV9 and TRBJ2-2; TRBD2 fits 9 bases in the junction. The specimen comprised PBMCs, sampled around atezolizumab (anti-PD-L1) treatment. This receptor was taken from a man aged 45-65 years with urothelial cancer. The CDR3 protein is CASSVKAGGGTGELFF. The DNA reads as follows: TGTGCCAGCAGCGTAAAGGCGGGAGGGGGCACCGGGGAGCTGTTTTTT.